These 10 T cell receptor beta chains were sequenced from one sample in a study of blood T cells in healthy people across ages. With a J-beta primer mix and a sample-barcoded 5' primer, a second PCR ran roughly 6 to 11 cycles. Using its own MiXCR run on the 5' RACE reads, TCRdb lists one record per CDR3 protein. Found here are approximately 780,000 distinct CDR3 sequences, 20% to 30% of them singletons; the top ten hold under 3%. The same sample was also studied in work on T cells of mothers and their children.

The sample taken for sequencing was blood. These receptor sequences come from a boy younger than 18 in good health.

V and J are TRBV5-1 and TRBJ2-1; possible D gene TRBD2, 6 bases. CDR3 length equals 14 residues. From germline, CDR1 is SGHRS and CDR2 YFSETQ. V lost 2 bases and J 3 bases, leaving 9 bases between the germline ends. The chain's CDR3 is CASSFQGLYNEQFF. The CDR3 region has the DNA TGCGCCAGCAGCTTCCAGGGACTCTACAATGAGCAGTTCTTC.

This clonotype came up a few times. The chain employs TRBV6-6 and TRBJ1-5; D perhaps matches TRBD1 (6 bases). With 0 bases removed from V and 7 bases from J, the gap between germline ends came to 10 bases. The CDR3 totals 14 residues. CDR1 and CDR2 from the germline V gene are MNHNY and SVGAGI (reference sequence). The CDR3 protein is CASSYSGGTQPQHF. CDR3 nucleotides: TGTGCCAGCAGTTACTCCGGAGGGACACAGCCCCAGCATTTT.

The J gene is TRBJ2-7, the V gene TRBV29-1, with 8 bases lining up with TRBD2. Germline trimming cut 2 bases from V and 7 bases from J; bases unmatched to any gene: 13. Germline lookup yields CDR1 SQVTM and CDR2 ANQGSEA. The CDR3 length is 15 residues. The CDR3, as DNA: TGCAGCGTTGAACCGACTAGCGCTGATTCGGGTGAGCAGTACTTC. This sequence encodes CSVEPTSADSGEQYF.

This clonotype was counted a few times. The chain recombines TRBV7-6 with TRBJ1-1, with D tentatively TRBD1 (6 bases). Trimming removed 1 base at V and 4 bases at J, with 16 bases between. CDR3 length equals 16 residues. Germline V gene lookup returns CDR1 SGHVS and CDR2 FNYEAQ. Here the CDR3 reads CASSLVSGRGSTEAFF. The CDR3 DNA follows: TGTGCCAGCAGCTTAGTTAGTGGCAGGGGATCCACTGAAGCTTTCTTT.

This clonotype has a handful of counts. The rearrangement joins TRBV6-6 to TRBJ1-4; 7 bases are shared with TRBD1. After removal of 2 bases from V and 7 bases from J, the junction contained 4 bases not matched to a gene. The length of the CDR3 is 14 residues. Germline-derived CDR1 and CDR2 are MNHNY and SVGAGI (reference sequence). The CDR3 DNA reads TGTGCCAGCAGTTACAGGGGGCAGAGTGAAAAACTGTTTTTT. It encodes CASSYRGQSEKLFF.

This rearrangement joins TRBV12-3 or TRBV12-4 to TRBJ2-2; TRBD2 might be the D (7 bases). The CDR3 has 15 amino acids. The V end lost 7 bases, the J end lost 6 bases, and 18 bases lay between the germline ends. CDR3 DNA sequence: TGTGCCAGCACTTTCACGGGGGGCCTGTCCGGGGAGCTGTTTTTT. Translation gives CASTFTGGLSGELFF.

This chain connects TRBV5-1 to TRBJ2-1; 7 bases line up with TRBD1. The trim removed 0 bases at V and 8 bases at J, leaving 5 bases unmatched. Germline V gene data show CDR1 as SGHRS and CDR2 as YFSETQ. This CDR3 comprises 14 residues. CDR3 in amino acids: CASSLVGGADEQFF. CDR3 in DNA: TGCGCCAGCAGCTTGGTAGGGGGCGCCGATGAGCAGTTCTTC.

V is TRBV7-9 and J is TRBJ2-1, with D possibly being TRBD2 (6 bases). There are 16 residues in the CDR3. V dropped 5 bases and J dropped 0 bases, with 14 bases sitting between them. Per germline, CDR1 SEHNR and CDR2 FQNEAQ (reference sequence). CDR3 bases: TGTGCCAGCAGCACCTTAGCGGCATCCTCCTACAATGAGCAGTTCTTC. Amino acid sequence: CASSTLAASSYNEQFF.

J is TRBJ2-2 and V is TRBV12-3 or TRBV12-4; D is unresolved. With 7 bases removed from V and 1 base from J, the gap between germline ends came to 4 bases. This CDR3 region has 12 residues. The CDR3 region is CASTGNTGELFF. CDR3 nucleotide sequence: TGTGCCAGCACCGGGAACACCGGGGAGCTGTTTTTT.

As for this clonotype: Sequence at one end of the junction differs from germline and may be a read error. The rearrangement joins TRBV10-3 to TRBJ2-2; TRBD1 might be the D (6 bases). Germline-derived CDR1 and CDR2 are ENHRY and SYGVKD. The CDR3 spans 12 residues. The DNA for the CDR3 is TGCGCCATCAGTCAGGGGAGCGGGGAGCTGTTTTTT. Protein: CAISQGSGELFF.